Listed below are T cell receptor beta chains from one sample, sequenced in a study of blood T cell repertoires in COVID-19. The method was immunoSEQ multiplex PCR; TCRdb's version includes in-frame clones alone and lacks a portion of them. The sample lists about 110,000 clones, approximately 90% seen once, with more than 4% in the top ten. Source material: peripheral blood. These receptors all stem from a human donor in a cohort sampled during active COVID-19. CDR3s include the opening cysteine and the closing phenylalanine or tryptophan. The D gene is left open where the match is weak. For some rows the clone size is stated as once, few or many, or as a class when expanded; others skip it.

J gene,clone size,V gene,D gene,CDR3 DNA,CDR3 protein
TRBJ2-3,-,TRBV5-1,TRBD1,TGCGCCAGCAGCATCTCGACAGGGGGCGTAAATACGCAGTATTTT,CASSISTGGVNTQYF
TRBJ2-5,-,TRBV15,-,TGTGCCACCAGCAGAGAGGGGCAGACCCAGTACTTC,CATSREGQTQYF
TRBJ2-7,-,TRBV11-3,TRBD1,TGTGCCAGCAGCTTCACAGGGGATTTGAACGAGCAGTACTTC,CASSFTGDLNEQYF
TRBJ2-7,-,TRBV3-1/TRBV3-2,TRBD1,TGTGCCAGCAGCCAAGAACGGACAGGGGGACTGGAGCAGTACTTC,CASSQERTGGLEQYF
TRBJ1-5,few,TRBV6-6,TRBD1,TGTGCCAGCAGCGGACAGGATTATCAGCCCCAGCATTTT,CASSGQDYQPQHF
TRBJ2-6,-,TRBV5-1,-,TGCGCCAGCAGCTTGACAGGGACTGGGGCCAACGTCCTGACTTTC,CASSLTGTGANVLTF
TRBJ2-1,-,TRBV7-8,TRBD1,TGTGCCAGCAGCGAGGACAGGGATCCCTACAATGAGCAGTTCTTC,CASSEDRDPYNEQFF
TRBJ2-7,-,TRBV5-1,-,TGCGCCAGCAGACCATCTCAGGCCACCTACGAGCAGTACTTC,CASRPSQATYEQYF
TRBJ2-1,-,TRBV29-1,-,TGCAGCGTGCCAACAGGGTATGAAGGGCAGTTCTTC,CSVPTGYEGQFF
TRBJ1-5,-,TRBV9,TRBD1,TGTGCCAGCAGCCTTGATCAAGGGGGCCCGACACAGCCCCAGCATTTT,CASSLDQGGPTQPQHF
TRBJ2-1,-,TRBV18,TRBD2,TGTGCCAGCTCACCAATGGGCCAGCGGGGGGGCGGGAAGAATGAGCAGTTCTTC,CASSPMGQRGGGKNEQFF
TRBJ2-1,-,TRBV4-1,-,TGCGCCAGCAGCCAAGAATCCGGGTCCAATGAGCAGTTCTTC,CASSQESGSNEQFF
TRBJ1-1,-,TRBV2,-,TGTGCCAGCAGATCCCTGCGGTTCTCCTTGGACACTGAAGCTTTCTTT,CASRSLRFSLDTEAFF
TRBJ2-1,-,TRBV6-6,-,TGTGCCAGCACCCACGACGGGGGGCGCGATGAGCAGTTCTTC,CASTHDGGRDEQFF
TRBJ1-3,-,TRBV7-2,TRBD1,TGTGCCAGCAGTCAAGGCCCCGACAGGGGGCCTGGAAACACCATATATTTT,CASSQGPDRGPGNTIYF
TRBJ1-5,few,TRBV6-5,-,TGTGCCAGCAAGAGGGCCGCGGATAGCAATCAGCCCCAGCATTTT,CASKRAADSNQPQHF
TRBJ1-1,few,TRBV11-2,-,TGTGCCAGCAGCTTGACGGGGGACACTGAAGCTTTCTTT,CASSLTGDTEAFF
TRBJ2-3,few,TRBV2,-,TGTGCCAGCAGTGTCAGGGAATCTAGCACAGATACGCAGTATTTT,CASSVRESSTDTQYF
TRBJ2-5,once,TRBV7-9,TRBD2,TGTGCCAGCAGCTACCCGGACGAAGGACTAGCGGGAGATCGGGAGACCCAGTACTTC,CASSYPDEGLAGDRETQYF
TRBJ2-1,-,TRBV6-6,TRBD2,TGTGCCAGCAGGCCGACTAGCAGCTCCTACAATGAGCAGTTCTTC,CASRPTSSSYNEQFF
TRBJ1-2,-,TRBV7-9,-,TGTGCCAGCAGCTTAGCGTCCGGGACATTGTCTGGCTACACCTTC,CASSLASGTLSGYTF
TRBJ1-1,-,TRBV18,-,TGTGCCAGCTCGTCGAAATGGGGCAGGGGCGCAGGGACTGAAGCTTTCTTT,CASSSKWGRGAGTEAFF
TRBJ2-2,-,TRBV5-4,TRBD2,TGTGCCAGCAGCCTTGGACTAGCGGGGGGAACCGGGGAGCTGTTTTTT,CASSLGLAGGTGELFF
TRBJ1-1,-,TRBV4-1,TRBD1,TGCGCCAGCAGCCGGAAACTGGGACAGCCGAACACTGAAGCTTTCTTT,CASSRKLGQPNTEAFF
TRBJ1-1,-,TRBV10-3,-,TGTGCCATCAGTACACAGGGAGCGAACACTGAAGCTTTCTTT,CAISTQGANTEAFF
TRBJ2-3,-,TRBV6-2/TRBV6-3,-,TGTGCCAGCAGTTACTCAGCGGTGGGGGATACGCAGTATTTT,CASSYSAVGDTQYF
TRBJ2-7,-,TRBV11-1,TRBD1,TGTGCCAGCAGCTTAGGCTCCGGGACAGGGGCCTACGAGCAGTACTTC,CASSLGSGTGAYEQYF
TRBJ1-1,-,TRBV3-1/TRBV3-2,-,TGTGCCAGCAGCCGTCGGGGGGAGAACACTGAAGCTTTCTTT,CASSRRGENTEAFF
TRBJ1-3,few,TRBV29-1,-,TGCAGCGTTGCGGGGGTACTGGGAAACACCATATATTTT,CSVAGVLGNTIYF
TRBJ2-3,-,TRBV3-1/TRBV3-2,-,TGTGCCAGCAGCTCACGAGGGGATACGCAGTATTTT,CASSSRGDTQYF
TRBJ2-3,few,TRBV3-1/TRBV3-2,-,TGTGCCAGCAGCCAAGATCAAAGCGCCGGCGCAGATACGCAGTATTTT,CASSQDQSAGADTQYF
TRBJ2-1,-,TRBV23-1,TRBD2,TGCGCCAGCAGTCGCTCCGGGACTATGCTCAATGAGCAGTTCTTC,CASSRSGTMLNEQFF
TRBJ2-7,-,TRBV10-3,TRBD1,TGTGCCATCAGCGCGCCAGGACAGGGGATCGCCGAGCAGTACTTC,CAISAPGQGIAEQYF
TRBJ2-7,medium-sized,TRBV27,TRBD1,TGTGCCAGCAAAGGAGACAGGGGGCGTTCCTACGAGCAGTACTTC,CASKGDRGRSYEQYF
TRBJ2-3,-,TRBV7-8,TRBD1,TGTGCCAGCAGCTTAGCGTTTTGGGACAGGGGGACAGATACGCAGTATTTT,CASSLAFWDRGTDTQYF
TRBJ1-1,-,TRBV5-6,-,TGTGCCAGCAGCCAAGATTGGCAGGGGTCCACTGAAGCTTTCTTT,CASSQDWQGSTEAFF
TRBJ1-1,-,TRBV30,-,TGTGCCTGGAGTCTGGGCCAGAACACTGAAGCTTTCTTT,CAWSLGQNTEAFF
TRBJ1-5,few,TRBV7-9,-,TGTGCCAGCAGCTTAGGCAGTGATAGCAATCAGCCCCAGCATTTT,CASSLGSDSNQPQHF
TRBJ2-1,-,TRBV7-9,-,TGTGCCAGCAGCCGTATTGTAGTTCGAGGTGAGCAGTTCTTC,CASSRIVVRGEQFF
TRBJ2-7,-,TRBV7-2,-,TGTGCCAGCAGCTTTTCTGGTAGCGACAACTACGAGCAGTACTTC,CASSFSGSDNYEQYF
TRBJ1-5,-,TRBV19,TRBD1,TGTGCCAGTAGTCTTTTTCAGGACAGGGGGTTTCAGCCCCAGCATTTT,CASSLFQDRGFQPQHF
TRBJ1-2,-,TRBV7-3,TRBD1,TGTGCCAGCAGCCCTGGGACAGGAGGTTTCCTCGGGGGCGGCTACACCTTC,CASSPGTGGFLGGGYTF
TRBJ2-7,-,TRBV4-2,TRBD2,TGTGCCAGCAGCCAAGATTGGGGAGCTAGCGGAGACTCCTACGAGCAGTACTTC,CASSQDWGASGDSYEQYF
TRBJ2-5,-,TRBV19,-,TGTGCCAGTAGTACCCCCTCCACAGGTCGGGAGACCCAGTACTTC,CASSTPSTGRETQYF
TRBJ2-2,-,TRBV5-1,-,TGCGCCAGCAGCTCGGGGAAGGCCGGGGAGCTGTTTTTT,CASSSGKAGELFF
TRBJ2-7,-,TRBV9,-,TGTGCCAGCCAGAGGGCGCCCTACGAGCAGTACTTC,CASQRAPYEQYF
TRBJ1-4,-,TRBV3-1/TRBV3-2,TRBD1,TGTGCCAGCAGCCAAGGAAAGGGGACAGGGAATGAAAAACTGTTTTTT,CASSQGKGTGNEKLFF
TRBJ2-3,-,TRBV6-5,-,TGTGCCAGTCGCTGGGGGGAGAGCACAGATACGCAGTATTTT,CASRWGESTDTQYF
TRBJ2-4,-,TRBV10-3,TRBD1,TGTGCCATCGCGGGACAGGCAGATTCTATTCAGTACTTC,CAIAGQADSIQYF
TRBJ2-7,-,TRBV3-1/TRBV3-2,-,TGTGCCAGCAGCCAAGATGGGCTAGCGTATGAGCAGTACTTC,CASSQDGLAYEQYF
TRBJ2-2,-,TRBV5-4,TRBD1,TGTGCCAGCAGCTATGGGACAGATCCCACCGGGGAGCTGTTTTTT,CASSYGTDPTGELFF
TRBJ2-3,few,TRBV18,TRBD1,TGTGCCAGCTCATCACAGGGGTTAGATACGCAGTATTTT,CASSSQGLDTQYF
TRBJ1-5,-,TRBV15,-,TGTGCCACCAGCAGAGGGGTCGAGGTCGGCACGGGGCAGCCCCAGCATTTT,CATSRGVEVGTGQPQHF
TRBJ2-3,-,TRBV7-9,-,TGTGCCAGCAGCTCCCGGGGGGCAGACACAGATACGCAGTATTTT,CASSSRGADTDTQYF
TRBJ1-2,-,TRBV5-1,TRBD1,TGCGCCAGCAGCTCTGGACAGGAGCTTGCCCCAAGCTATGGCTACACCTTC,CASSSGQELAPSYGYTF
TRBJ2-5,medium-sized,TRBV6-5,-,TGTGCCAGCAGCCAGAGGACTTCCCAGAAGACCCAGTACTTC,CASSQRTSQKTQYF
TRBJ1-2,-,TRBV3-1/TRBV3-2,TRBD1,TGTGCCAGCAGCCAATCCGACAGGGGGCCTGGCTACACCTTC,CASSQSDRGPGYTF
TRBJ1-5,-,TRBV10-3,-,TGTGCCATCAGTGAGGGGAGGTTACTTACTAATCAGCCCCAGCATTTT,CAISEGRLLTNQPQHF
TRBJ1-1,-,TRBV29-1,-,TGCAGCGTTGTAGAGGCGCGGGAAGCTTTCTTT,CSVVEAREAFF